These 5 T cell receptor beta chains were sequenced from one sample in a study of blood T cell repertoires in COVID-19 (dated by TCRdb to 2020 to 2021). Library generation was performed with the immunoSEQ multiplex PCR assay. TCRdb re-hosts the immuneACCESS table, in-frame sequences only. Its copies lack some clones; in the studies checked, an unresolved V gene accounts for under half of them, and the cause for the rest is not known. The sample table contains roughly 200,000 clones; only one count was recorded for 70% to 85% of them. The leading ten clones occupy 13% of the sample. Sample: peripheral blood. These receptors originate from a middle-aged man who had recovered from COVID-19.

The chain links TRBV10-3 to TRBJ2-3, with D perhaps matching TRBD2 (6 bases). Germline CDR1 reads ENHRY; CDR2 reads SYGVKD. Trimming stripped 6 bases from V and 5 bases from J, with 15 bases between. The CDR3 loop spans 14 amino acids. The CDR3 DNA reads as TGTGCCATCAGGGTGACTAGTCATCAAGATACGCAGTATTTT. It translates to CAIRVTSHQDTQYF.

V gene TRBV4-1 combines with J gene TRBJ2-7, with 7 bases lining up with TRBD2. V gave up 0 bases and J gave up 3 bases; unmatched junction bases: 11. Germline V lookup: CDR1 MGHRA, CDR2 YSYEKL. This CDR3 is 17 amino acids long. The CDR3 nucleotides read TGCGCCAGCAGCCAAGATTGGGGGGGTACGGGTCGCTACGAGCAGTACTTC. Its translation: CASSQDWGGTGRYEQYF.

V usage is TRBV27 and J usage is TRBJ1-1, with TRBD1 matching over 7 bases. Germline assignment: CDR1 MNHEY and CDR2 SMNVEV (reference sequence). This CDR3 is 14 amino acids long. The V and J ends lost 3 bases and 2 bases, in that order; junction bases with no gene match: 3. The CDR3 region has the DNA TGTGCCAGCAGTTTGGGGACAGCCAACACTGAAGCTTTCTTT. This codes for CASSLGTANTEAFF.

This clone was found once. The chain couples TRBV6-4 to TRBJ2-3; perhaps TRBD2 as D (5 bases). This CDR3 comprises 14 residues. Trimming pared 6 bases from V and 4 bases from J, leaving 14 bases between. Germline values: CDR1 MRHNA, CDR2 SNTAGT. This chain's CDR3 is CASRPLSSSDTQYF. The CDR3 nucleotides are TGTGCCAGCAGGCCCTTGTCTAGCTCAGATACGCAGTATTTT.

This chain connects TRBV7-8 to TRBJ2-2; D unclear. The V end lost 3 bases, the J end lost 2 bases, and 13 bases lay between the germline ends. This CDR3 region has 16 residues. The germline V gene encodes CDR1 SGHVS and CDR2 FQNEAQ. The CDR3 nucleotides read TGTGCCAGCAGCTTCTTCTTCAGTCGAAACACCGGGGAGCTGTTTTTT. Its translation: CASSFFFSRNTGELFF.